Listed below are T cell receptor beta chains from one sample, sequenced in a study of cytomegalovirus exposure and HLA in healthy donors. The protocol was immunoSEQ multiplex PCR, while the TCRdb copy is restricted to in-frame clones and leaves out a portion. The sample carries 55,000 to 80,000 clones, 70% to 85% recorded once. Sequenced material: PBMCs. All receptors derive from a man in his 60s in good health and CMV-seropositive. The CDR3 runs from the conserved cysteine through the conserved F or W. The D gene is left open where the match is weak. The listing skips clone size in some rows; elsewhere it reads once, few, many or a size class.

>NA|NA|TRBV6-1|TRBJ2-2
TGTGCCAGCTCTTCCCTCAGGGGATCCGGGGAGCTGTTTTTT
CASSSLRGSGELFF
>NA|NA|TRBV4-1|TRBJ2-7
TGCGCCAGCAGCCAAGAGGAGGGTCCAGCTTACGAGCAGTACTTC
CASSQEEGPAYEQYF
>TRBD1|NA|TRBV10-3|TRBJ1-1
TGTGCCATCAGTGACAGGGTACAGGGGAAGACTGAAGCTTTCTTT
CAISDRVQGKTEAFF
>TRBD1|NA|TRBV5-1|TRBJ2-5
TGCGCCAGCAGCTCCGGGACAGGGCAGGGGACCCAGTACTTC
CASSSGTGQGTQYF
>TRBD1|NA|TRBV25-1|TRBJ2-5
TGTGCCAGCAGTTTTTGGGGGAGAGGGGGCGGAGAGACCCAGTACTTC
CASSFWGRGGGETQYF
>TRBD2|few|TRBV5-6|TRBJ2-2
TGTGCCAGCAGCTTGTACTGGACTAGCGGTTCGAACACCGGGGAGCTGTTTTTT
CASSLYWTSGSNTGELFF
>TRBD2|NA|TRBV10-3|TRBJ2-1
TGTGCCATCAGTCAGTTAGCGGGCAGCTCCTACAATGAGCAGTTCTTC
CAISQLAGSSYNEQFF
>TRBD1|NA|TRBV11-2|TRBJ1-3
TGTGCCAGCAGCCAAGAGACAGGGGTAGGAAACACCATATATTTT
CASSQETGVGNTIYF
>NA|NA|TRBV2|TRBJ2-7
TGTGCCAGCAGTGTCCAACAGGGACAAGAGGAGCAGTACTTC
CASSVQQGQEEQYF
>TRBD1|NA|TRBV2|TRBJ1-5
TGTGCCAGCAGATCCGGGACAGGGATAGGTCAGCCCCAGCATTTT
CASRSGTGIGQPQHF
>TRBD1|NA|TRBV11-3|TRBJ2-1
TGTGCCAGCAGCACTCGATTGGGACAGGGTTTCAAGGAGCAGTTCTTC
CASSTRLGQGFKEQFF
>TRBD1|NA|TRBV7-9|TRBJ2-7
TGTGCCAGCAGCACGGGACAGGGTATGTACGAGCAGTACTTC
CASSTGQGMYEQYF